This record looks at one T cell receptor beta chain sequence and its context. There are 13 residues in the CDR3. Trimming at V came to 5 bases and at J to 3 bases, leaving 3 bases not matched to a gene. The germline gives CDR1 KGHSH, CDR2 LQKENI. In the original workflow: Estimation of nucleated cell counts relied on the amplification of reference gene primers. Profiled with immunoSEQ multiplex PCR; TCRdb holds only in-frame clones, not every one. That table is the source of V, J and clone size, and D and trimming were worked out from the DNA. The data show roughly 150,000 clones, approximately 91% seen once. This sample is drawn from a study of blood T cell repertoires in COVID-19. The wider study: Collection of acute and convalescent COVID-19 samples took place in the United States, Italy and Spain. T cells, B-cell-depleted T cells, or PBMCs provided the cDNA or gDNA that served as material.

The sequence derives from a man between 18 and 29 years old with acute or convalescent COVID-19. The chain joins TRBV18 to TRBJ1-1; 7 bases map to TRBD1. Sequencing was done on a sample of peripheral blood. The CDR3 protein is CASSRDSYTEAFF. CDR3 sequence (DNA): TGTGCCAGCTCAAGGGACAGCTACACTGAAGCTTTCTTT.